The rows below give T cell receptor beta chains drawn from one sample of a study of blood T cell repertoires in COVID-19. Profiled with immunoSEQ multiplex PCR; TCRdb holds only in-frame clones, not every one. The sample has around 250,000 clones, around 82% seen once. Sequencing was done on a sample of peripheral blood. The source of these receptors is a human donor in a cohort sampled during active COVID-19. The CDR3 runs from the conserved cysteine through the conserved F or W. The D gene is left open where the match is weak. Size is omitted from some rows. Given values are once, few, many or a class for expanded clones.

abundance	v_gene	j_gene	d_gene	CDR3aa	CDR3nt
.	TRBV5-1	TRBJ2-1	TRBD1	CASSLVPGQGVEQFF	TGCGCCAGCAGTCTAGTCCCGGGACAGGGGGTTGAGCAGTTCTTC
.	TRBV28	TRBJ1-2	.	CANSPGTDNYGYTF	TGTGCCAACAGTCCGGGGACTGACAATTATGGCTACACCTTC
.	TRBV7-2	TRBJ2-3	TRBD2	CASSLSGAGGRWDTQYF	TGTGCCAGCAGCCTTAGTGGCGCGGGGGGGCGGTGGGATACGCAGTATTTT
.	TRBV5-8	TRBJ1-1	TRBD1	CASGETGKRTEAFF	TGTGCCAGCGGTGAGACAGGGAAACGCACTGAAGCTTTCTTT
.	TRBV6-5	TRBJ1-6	.	CASSREFGANSPLHF	TGTGCCAGCAGCCGGGAGTTCGGGGCTAATTCACCCCTCCACTTT
.	TRBV4-2	TRBJ1-1	.	CASSPNRVMNTEAFF	TGTGCCAGCAGCCCCAACAGGGTTATGAACACTGAAGCTTTCTTT
.	TRBV21-1	TRBJ2-7	.	CASSFLRQGAYEQYF	TGTGCCAGCAGCTTTTTAAGACAGGGGGCTTACGAGCAGTACTTC
.	TRBV19	TRBJ2-2	.	CASSEVWGANTGELFF	TGTGCCAGTAGCGAGGTGTGGGGAGCAAACACCGGGGAGCTGTTTTTT
.	TRBV5-4	TRBJ2-2	TRBD2	CASSLAGGGAGELFF	TGTGCCAGCAGCTTGGCCGGGGGGGGCGCCGGGGAGCTGTTTTTT
.	TRBV11-1	TRBJ1-6	.	CASSFSSSYNSPLHF	TGTGCCAGCAGCTTCTCCAGCTCCTATAATTCACCCCTCCACTTT
.	TRBV7-2	TRBJ2-2	TRBD2	CASSPLAGGFGELFF	TGTGCCAGCAGTCCACTAGCGGGGGGATTCGGGGAGCTGTTTTTT
.	TRBV15	TRBJ2-7	TRBD1	CATSSIVGQEFKQYF	TGTGCCACCAGCAGCATCGTAGGACAGGAGTTTAAGCAGTACTTC
.	TRBV5-4	TRBJ2-5	TRBD2	CASSLGLAGQETQYF	TGTGCCAGCAGCTTAGGACTAGCAGGACAAGAGACCCAGTACTTC
few	TRBV29-1	TRBJ1-2	TRBD1	CSVDDRGNYGYTF	TGCAGCGTTGACGACAGGGGGAACTATGGCTACACCTTC
.	TRBV27	TRBJ2-7	.	CASSPGTRSYEQYF	TGTGCCAGCAGTCCCGGGACAAGATCCTACGAGCAGTACTTC
few	TRBV3-1/TRBV3-2	TRBJ2-2	TRBD1	CASSKRQGVNELFF	TGTGCCAGCAGCAAAAGACAGGGGGTTAACGAGCTGTTTTTT
.	TRBV5-1	TRBJ2-6	.	CASSLGPGAYSGANVLTF	TGCGCCAGCAGCTTGGGTCCGGGAGCTTACTCTGGGGCCAACGTCCTGACTTTC
.	TRBV5-4	TRBJ1-6	.	CASRRGQGGGYNSPLHF	TGTGCCAGCCGACGAGGGCAAGGGGGTGGCTATAATTCACCCCTCCACTTT
.	TRBV3-1/TRBV3-2	TRBJ1-5	.	CASSQGAGHRDIQPQHF	TGTGCCAGCAGCCAAGGGGCGGGTCACAGGGACATTCAGCCCCAGCATTTT
.	TRBV28	TRBJ2-7	TRBD1	CASSFRDRGLYEQYF	TGTGCCAGCAGTTTCCGGGACAGGGGTCTCTACGAGCAGTACTTC
.	TRBV7-3	TRBJ2-7	.	CASSFLPTGLFNEQYF	TGTGCCAGCAGCTTCCTCCCAACAGGGCTCTTTAACGAGCAGTACTTC
.	TRBV24-1	TRBJ2-3	.	CATSDSPGISTDTQYF	TGTGCCACCAGTGACTCCCCGGGAATCAGCACAGATACGCAGTATTTT
.	TRBV6-2/TRBV6-3	TRBJ2-6	.	CASSYRGTAGANVLTF	TGTGCCAGCAGTTACCGGGGGACGGCTGGGGCCAACGTCCTGACTTTC